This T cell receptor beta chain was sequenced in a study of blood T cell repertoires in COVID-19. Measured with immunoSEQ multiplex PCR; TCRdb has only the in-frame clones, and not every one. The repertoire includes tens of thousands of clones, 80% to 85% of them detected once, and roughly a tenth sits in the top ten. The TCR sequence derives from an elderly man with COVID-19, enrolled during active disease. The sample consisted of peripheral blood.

CDR3 sequence (DNA): TGTGCCAGCAGGTGGACTAGCGGGAGGGCGGACACCGGGGAGCTGTTTTTT. As protein: CASRWTSGRADTGELFF. J is TRBJ2-2 and V is TRBV2; 15 positions agree with TRBD2. Trimming at V came to 6 bases and at J to 3 bases, leaving 5 bases not matched to a gene. The CDR3 is 17 amino acids. Germline V gene lookup returns CDR1 SNHLY and CDR2 FYNNEI. Combining the CDR3 with reference TRBV2 and TRBJ2-2 gives the whole variable domain EPEVTQTPSHQVTQMGQEVILRCVPISNHLYFYWYRQILGQKVEFLVSFYNNEISEKSEIFDDQFSVERPDGSNFTLKIRSTKLEDSAMYFCASRWTSGRADTGELFFGEGSRLTVL.